Reported below is one TCR beta chain. The data belong to a study of blood T cell repertoires in COVID-19. CDR1 is SGDLS and CDR2 is YYNGEE in the germline V gene. The CDR3 has 14 residues. Trimming at V came to 0 bases and at J to 5 bases, leaving 4 bases not matched to a gene. Clones were sequenced by immunoSEQ multiplex PCR, and TCRdb holds only the in-frame ones, with some missing. The sample includes 190,000 or so clones, approximately 90% of them seen just once. The chain is built from TRBV9 and TRBJ1-1; 7 positions match TRBD1. This clonotype was sampled from a man younger than 40 who had recovered from COVID-19. Sample: PBMCs or T cells enriched from blood (not recorded which). CDR3: CASSVGQGVTEAFF. CDR3 in DNA: TGTGCCAGCAGCGTAGGGCAGGGGGTGACTGAAGCTTTCTTT. Full variable domain (missing parts from reference TRBV9 and TRBJ1-1): DSGVTQTPKHLITATGQRVTLRCSPRSGDLSVYWYQQSLDQGLQFLIQYYNGEERAKGNILERFSAQQFPDLHSELNLSSLELGDSALYFCASSVGQGVTEAFFGQGTRLTVV.